This T cell receptor beta chain was recovered during a study of beta chain features in type 1 diabetes. Findings and caveats of the study: Overrepresentation of cells with high TCR expression could result from cDNA sequencing. There were fewer insertions and more deletions at the VDJ junctions of type 1 diabetes patients. Type 1 diabetes patients had moderately but significantly shorter TCRB CDR3s in all four CD4+ subsets. Across patients, naive, central memory and Treg TCRB repertoires exhibited apparently greater similarity than was observed across healthy donors.

With regard to this clone: The target antigen is unknown.

The CDR3 runs to 15 residues. From germline, CDR1 is LGHNA and CDR2 YSLEER. With 0 bases removed from V and 7 bases from J, the gap between germline ends came to 15 bases. What was sequenced were expressed TCRB transcripts, since all of the isolated RNA had been reverse transcribed. Naive, central memory and regulatory T cell samples produced a mean of approximately 3.6 million reads. The repertoire was sequenced with immunoSEQ multiplex PCR; TCRdb's copy has only in-frame clones and lacks some. This table has some 330,000 clones, 10% to 15% appearing once. The chain is built from TRBV4-3 and TRBJ2-5; the D gene is possibly TRBD2 (5 bases). The clonotype originates from a woman aged 18-29 years with type 1 diabetes. What was sequenced was naive CD4+ T cells from blood. The CDR3 DNA reads as TGCGCCAGCAGCCAAGATAAGGGCGGCCGGGGGACCCAGTACTTC. Translated: CASSQDKGGRGTQYF.